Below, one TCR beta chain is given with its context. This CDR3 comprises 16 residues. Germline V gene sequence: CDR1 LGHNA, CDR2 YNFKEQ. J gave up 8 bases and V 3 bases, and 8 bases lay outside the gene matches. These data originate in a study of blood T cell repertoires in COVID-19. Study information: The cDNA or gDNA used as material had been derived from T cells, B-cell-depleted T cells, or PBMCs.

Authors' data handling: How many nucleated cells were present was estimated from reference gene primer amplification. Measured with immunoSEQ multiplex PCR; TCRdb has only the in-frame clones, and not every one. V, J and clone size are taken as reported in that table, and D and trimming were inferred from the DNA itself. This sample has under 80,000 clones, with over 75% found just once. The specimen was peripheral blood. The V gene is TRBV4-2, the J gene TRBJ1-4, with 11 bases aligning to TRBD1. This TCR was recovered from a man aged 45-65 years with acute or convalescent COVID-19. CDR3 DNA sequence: TGTGCCAGCAGCCAGACTTTCGGGACAGGGGGGGAAAAACTGTTTTTT. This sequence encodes CASSQTFGTGGEKLFF.